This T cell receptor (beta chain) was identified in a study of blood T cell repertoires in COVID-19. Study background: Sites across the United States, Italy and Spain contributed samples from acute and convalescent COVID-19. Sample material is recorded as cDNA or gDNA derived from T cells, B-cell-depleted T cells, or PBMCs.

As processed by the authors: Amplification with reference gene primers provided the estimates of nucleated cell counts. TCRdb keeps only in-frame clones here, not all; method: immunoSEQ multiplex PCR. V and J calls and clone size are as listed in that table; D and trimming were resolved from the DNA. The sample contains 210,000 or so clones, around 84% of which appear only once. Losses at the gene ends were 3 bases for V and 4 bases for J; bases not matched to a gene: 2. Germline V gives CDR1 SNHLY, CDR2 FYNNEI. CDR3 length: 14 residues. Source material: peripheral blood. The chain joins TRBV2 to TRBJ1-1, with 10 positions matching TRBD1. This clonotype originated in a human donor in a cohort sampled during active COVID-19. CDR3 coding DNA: TGTGCCAGCAGTGAGCGGACAGGGGGCACTGAAGCTTTCTTT. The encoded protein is CASSERTGGTEAFF.